Given below is one TCR beta chain in context. Its antigen is not known. A multiplex PCR was run with 60 Vbeta primers and 13 Jbeta primers. The table came from immunoSEQ multiplex PCR; TCRdb's copy has only in-frame clones and leaves some out. The sample contains some 200,000 clones, roughly 80% of which appear only once. The CDR3 consists of 13 residues. Germline V gives CDR1 LNHDA, CDR2 SQIVND (reference sequence). V was clipped by 5 bases and J by 3 bases, with 7 bases between them. The data were taken from a study of cytomegalovirus exposure and HLA in healthy donors. Study observations and caveats: Beyond CMV serostatus, there was no information to go on about immune exposure.

Sequencing was performed on PBMCs. This receptor was taken from a man aged 40-50 years in good health and CMV-seronegative. V gene TRBV19 combines with J gene TRBJ2-2, with a tentative D call TRBD2 (5 bases). Here the CDR3 reads CASSPRDTGELFF. The DNA for the CDR3 is TGTGCCAGTAGTCCGCGGGACACCGGGGAGCTGTTTTTT.